This is a list of T cell receptor beta chains from one sample in a study of cytomegalovirus exposure and HLA in healthy donors. Measured with immunoSEQ multiplex PCR; TCRdb has only the in-frame clones, and not every one. The table has about 270,000 clones, 65% to 85% seen once. The sample comprised PBMCs. All receptors come from a female donor in good health and CMV-seronegative. Each CDR3 is given with its conserved first and last residue. A D gene is named only where the DNA matches it firmly. Only part of the rows carry a size: once, few, many, or a class if the clone is expanded.

d_gene | j_gene | v_gene | len | abundance | CDR3aa | CDR3nt
TRBD1 | TRBJ2-7 | TRBV2 | 16 | NA | CATFKATGGAGYEQYF | TGTGCCACCTTTAAAGCGACAGGGGGCGCGGGGTACGAGCAGTACTTC
NA | TRBJ1-5 | TRBV28 | 15 | NA | CASSSSYRGNQPQHF | TGTGCCAGCAGTTCCTCCTACAGGGGCAATCAGCCCCAGCATTTT
TRBD1 | TRBJ1-5 | TRBV28 | 17 | NA | CASSLLQGARGVGPQHF | TGTGCCAGCAGTTTACTACAGGGGGCGAGAGGTGTAGGGCCCCAGCATTTT
NA | TRBJ2-7 | TRBV5-8 | 13 | NA | CASRLPGSYEQYF | TGTGCCAGCAGACTCCCCGGGTCGTACGAGCAGTACTTC
NA | TRBJ2-1 | TRBV6-1 | 17 | NA | CASSETPGGSSYNEQFF | TGTGCCAGCAGTGAAACACCCGGTGGGAGCTCCTACAATGAGCAGTTCTTC
TRBD1 | TRBJ2-7 | TRBV7-8 | 15 | NA | CASSKTGGARREQYF | TGTGCCAGCAGCAAAACAGGGGGCGCTCGGCGGGAGCAGTACTTC
TRBD2 | TRBJ2-7 | TRBV29-1 | 15 | NA | CSVGLAGKPSYEQYF | TGCAGCGTTGGTCTAGCGGGAAAACCTTCCTACGAGCAGTACTTC
TRBD1 | TRBJ2-2 | TRBV14 | 15 | NA | CASSPGTANTGELFF | TGTGCCAGCAGCCCCGGGACAGCGAACACCGGGGAGCTGTTTTTT
TRBD2 | TRBJ2-7 | TRBV4-1 | 16 | NA | CASSQAGTSGYYEQYF | TGCGCCAGCAGCCAAGCTGGGACTAGCGGGTACTACGAGCAGTACTTC
NA | TRBJ2-1 | TRBV18 | 15 | NA | CASSSTGDSYNEQFF | TGTGCCAGCTCATCAACAGGAGATTCCTACAATGAGCAGTTCTTC
TRBD1 | TRBJ2-7 | TRBV9 | 13 | few | CASSGQGAGEQYF | TGTGCCAGCAGCGGACAGGGGGCGGGCGAGCAGTACTTC
TRBD2 | TRBJ2-1 | TRBV4-1 | 21 | once | CASSPRWPGLADFSSYNEQFF | TGCGCCAGCAGCCCCCGCTGGCCAGGGCTAGCGGACTTCAGCTCCTACAATGAGCAGTTCTTC
TRBD2 | TRBJ2-5 | TRBV5-6 | 16 | NA | CASSSLSGGYQETQYF | TGTGCCAGCAGCTCCCTTAGCGGGGGGTACCAAGAGACCCAGTACTTC
TRBD2 | TRBJ2-7 | TRBV5-1 | 14 | NA | CASSVQGGNYEQYF | TGCGCCAGCAGCGTCCAGGGAGGGAACTACGAGCAGTACTTC
TRBD1 | TRBJ1-6 | TRBV5-6 | 14 | NA | CASSTTGNNSPLHF | TGTGCCAGCAGCACGACAGGGAATAATTCACCCCTCCACTTT
NA | TRBJ2-3 | TRBV6-1 | 15 | once | CASSELAADTDTQYF | TGTGCCAGCAGTGAACTAGCAGCAGACACAGATACGCAGTATTTT
TRBD2 | TRBJ2-1 | TRBV11-3 | 16 | NA | CASSSRTSGSYNEQFF | TGTGCCAGCAGCAGTCGGACTAGCGGGTCCTACAATGAGCAGTTCTTC
NA | TRBJ2-4 | TRBV28 | 15 | NA | CASSFVGGLKNIQYF | TGTGCCAGCAGTTTCGTCGGCGGCCTAAAAAACATTCAGTACTTC
TRBD1 | TRBJ1-1 | TRBV7-9 | 15 | NA | CASSPGQVGNTEAFF | TGTGCCAGCAGCCCTGGACAGGTTGGGAACACTGAAGCTTTCTTT
NA | TRBJ2-7 | TRBV7-3 | 13 | NA | CASSLGTGYEQYF | TGTGCCAGCAGCTTAGGGACTGGATACGAGCAGTACTTC
TRBD2 | TRBJ2-1 | TRBV5-4 | 17 | NA | CASSSSPRGLAYNEQFF | TGTGCCAGCAGCTCCTCTCCCAGGGGACTAGCTTACAATGAGCAGTTCTTC
TRBD1 | TRBJ1-2 | TRBV7-2 | 13 | NA | CASSVDREGGYTF | TGTGCCAGCAGCGTAGACAGGGAGGGTGGCTACACCTTC
NA | TRBJ2-3 | TRBV19 | 17 | NA | CASSIDPRGARTDTQYF | TGTGCCAGTAGTATAGATCCACGGGGGGCGAGGACAGATACGCAGTATTTT
NA | TRBJ2-1 | TRBV28 | 16 | NA | CASSLVGGGSYNEQFF | TGTGCCAGCAGTCTCGTCGGGGGTGGGTCCTACAATGAGCAGTTCTTC
NA | TRBJ2-7 | TRBV27 | 13 | NA | CASSSHNTGEQYF | TGTGCCAGCAGTAGCCACAACACCGGGGAGCAGTACTTC
NA | TRBJ2-7 | TRBV4-2 | 14 | NA | CASSQGLVYYEQYF | TGTGCCAGCAGCCAAGGACTAGTTTATTACGAGCAGTACTTC
NA | TRBJ2-5 | TRBV19 | 16 | NA | CASSIGARVQVETQYF | TGTGCCAGTAGTATAGGTGCCAGGGTTCAGGTTGAGACCCAGTACTTC
TRBD2 | TRBJ2-7 | TRBV19 | 15 | NA | CASSKVAGASDEQYF | TGTGCCAGTAGTAAAGTAGCGGGAGCATCCGACGAGCAGTACTTC
NA | TRBJ2-7 | TRBV5-1 | 15 | few | CASSLRGQPSYEQYF | TGCGCCAGCAGCCTGCGGGGACAGCCCTCCTACGAGCAGTACTTC
NA | TRBJ1-2 | TRBV5-1 | 13 | few | CASSWALDYGYTF | TGCGCCAGCAGCTGGGCCCTGGACTATGGCTACACCTTC
TRBD2 | TRBJ2-2 | TRBV5-1 | 15 | NA | CASRQLAGVAGELFF | TGCGCCAGCAGACAGCTAGCGGGAGTGGCCGGGGAGCTGTTTTTT
TRBD1 | TRBJ2-5 | TRBV4-1 | 14 | NA | CASSWDRGRETQYF | TGCGCCAGCAGCTGGGACAGGGGCCGCGAGACCCAGTACTTC
NA | TRBJ2-1 | TRBV27 | 14 | NA | CASSFIAANNEQFF | TGTGCCAGCAGTTTCATAGCGGCTAACAATGAGCAGTTCTTC
TRBD1 | TRBJ1-2 | TRBV2 | 13 | NA | CVSLDRDNYGYTF | TGTGTCAGCTTGGACAGGGATAACTATGGCTACACCTTC
TRBD1 | TRBJ1-4 | TRBV5-1 | 16 | NA | CASSRASGQINEKLFF | TGCGCCAGCAGCCGCGCGTCGGGACAGATTAATGAAAAACTGTTTTTT
TRBD1 | TRBJ2-3 | TRBV5-1 | 15 | once | CASSGDRGPIDTQYF | TGCGCCAGCAGCGGGGACAGGGGGCCAATAGATACGCAGTATTTT
TRBD2 | TRBJ2-3 | TRBV9 | 14 | once | CASSLTSVTDTQYF | TGTGCCAGCAGCCTGACTAGCGTAACAGATACGCAGTATTTT
TRBD1 | TRBJ1-3 | TRBV27 | 17 | NA | CASSLSSGQGARNTIYF | TGTGCCAGCAGTTTATCGTCGGGACAGGGGGCCAGAAACACCATATATTTT
NA | TRBJ1-4 | TRBV18 | 12 | NA | CASSPSNEKLFF | TGTGCCAGCTCCCCGTCTAATGAAAAACTGTTTTTT
NA | TRBJ2-7 | TRBV6-1 | 13 | NA | CASSGGNSYEQYF | TGTGCCAGCAGCGGCGGGAACTCCTACGAGCAGTACTTC
TRBD2 | TRBJ2-2 | TRBV14 | 16 | NA | CASSLLSGSDPGELFF | TGTGCCAGCAGCCTGCTTAGCGGGAGCGATCCCGGGGAGCTGTTTTTT
TRBD2 | TRBJ2-2 | TRBV7-2 | 16 | NA | CASSPGTREVTGELFF | TGTGCCAGCAGCCCGGGGACTAGAGAAGTCACCGGGGAGCTGTTTTTT
NA | TRBJ2-7 | TRBV7-2 | 15 | NA | CASSIGQGGTYEQYF | TGTGCCAGCAGCATCGGACAGGGAGGGACCTACGAGCAGTACTTC